Included here is one T cell receptor (beta chain) sequence, with context. No antigen is known for it. No base quality information exists; no much larger clone differs at one position. Taken from the germline V gene (reference sequence), the CDR1 and CDR2 loops are SGHKS and YYEKEE. The CDR3 numbers 15 residues from cysteine through phenylalanine. Just CDR3 DNA is preserved here, 45 bases in frame from base 1. The sample belongs to a study of cytomegalovirus exposure and HLA in healthy donors (dated by TCRdb to 2015 to 2018). Broadly, across the study: In an earlier analysis of 587 of the donors, 276 Gb of sequence data and approximately 120 million unique TCR beta sequences from approximately 180 million T cells were reported. An early release that covered fewer than 800 HLA-typed donors contained approximately 300 gigabases of sequencing data and tens of millions of unique TCR sequences. Of the roughly 400 genotyped donors, about 80% fell in the genetic ancestry cluster associated with self-reported Caucasian donors. The study aimed to test whether cataloging public T cell receptors could reveal signatures of past pathogen exposure. Using immunosequencing, the study profiled T cell repertoires from 666 subjects and related those repertoires to cytomegalovirus serostatus. A separate validation cohort of 90 to 150 different subjects was used in addition to the roughly 640-subject first cohort. To predict cytomegalovirus infection status, the study brought together high-throughput TCR immunosequencing, statistical association of individual TCRs with disease status, and machine learning. A later analysis re-analyzed previously published TCR beta repertoires from roughly 630 donors and added high-resolution HLA genotyping to study TCR occurrence patterns. Rather than drawing on any new phenotypic data, the later analysis identified candidate immune exposures from TCR beta sequences and the way those sequences occurred across donors. An earlier analysis of 587 of the donors applied high-throughput TCR beta sequencing to assess whether each TCR beta V gene segment acted as functional or pseudogenic. Donor age, sex, ethnicity and CMV serostatus were compiled alongside the repertoire data. A later genetic analysis used genome-wide SNP genotypes for about 60% of the 666 donors, treating that subset as a discovery cohort. Every discovery cohort repertoire had been produced on one sequencing platform. Both class I and class II loci were covered by HLA typing, at four-digit resolution. The number of donors typed differed by locus, with roughly 629-640 for A, B, C, DRB1 and DQB1, approximately 500 for DQA1, nearly 610 for DPA1, and over 400 for DPB1. Because of strong linkage in the cohort, four or five DR-DQ haplotypes were treated as single units for association and clustering. Across 300 to 500 genotyped donors of the cohort, an average of roughly 250,000 unique TCR beta nucleotide sequences per donor were sequenced, and roughly 20% of those sequences were non-productive.

The cohort comprised 670 or so healthy bone marrow donors. At the time of sampling, every cohort member was nominally healthy, though immune exposures that went unrecorded were likely present. The donor was CMV seropositive and was included in the group of 250 to 350 seropositive cohort members. Every donor gave a peripheral blood sample, and the peripheral blood mononuclear cells from that sample were used for TCR beta sequencing. Genomic DNA extraction from the blood cell samples was performed with the Qiagen DNeasy Blood Extraction Kit. The full study reports these points: In this cohort, only TCR beta chains were sequenced, and detectable features were limited by the absence of alpha or paired-chain data. Specific HLA alleles were associated with some 15,000 TCR beta sequences at a false discovery rate of 0.05 in a later analysis. Broadly in line with IMGT annotations, most TCR beta V segments showed up in productive rearrangements about 87% or about 30% of the time in an earlier analysis of 587 of the donors. In a later genetic analysis, a missense DCLRE1C variant was associated with V-gene and J-gene trimming of TCR beta chains, and the association was replicated in an independent cohort. Sequencing depth was assumed to be roughly uniform across donors in the presence/absence analyses, though that assumption may not hold. Because HLA typing was unavailable for some donors at each locus, only the typed subset was used in association tests. Because counts were too low, 15 to 20 rarely observed V segments, including chromosome 9 orphons, were left out of the earlier analysis of several hundred of the donors. Linkage disequilibrium might explain the correlated functional status among segregating V segments, but an unknown experimental factor could not be excluded. The sequencing pipeline was judged likely to have produced a cluster of highly shared sequence variants as a technical artifact. In a later analysis, TCR association rates were found to vary across HLA loci, with the most associated TCRs seen for DRB1 alleles and the fewest for HLA-C alleles. In both the original and validation cohorts, the classifier was reported to diagnose cytomegalovirus status with high specificity and sensitivity. When HLA alleles, especially DR and DQ, strongly co-occurred, TCR associations were difficult to assign to individual alleles. Most TCR sequences were seen in very few donors, while some public TCRs were found in many individuals. In the study, approximately 150 TCR beta chains were listed as associated with cytomegalovirus. According to a later genetic analysis, donors in an Asian-associated ancestry cluster had fewer N-insertions in productive TCRs than the approximately 700-donor mean. The only immune exposure information available for the cohort was CMV serostatus. Some IMGT-functional V segments, including TRBV6-2 and TRBV6-3, could not be told apart with the 87-base-pair reads, so those segments were excluded. A later analysis reported that several top co-occurrence clusters appeared linked to parvovirus B19, influenza, CMV and Epstein-Barr virus. A further reported finding was that TCR beta sequences accurately predicted the HLA-A and HLA-B alleles for most subjects in the first cohort. A later analysis found that HLA-associated TCR beta chains were more clonally expanded and had lower generation probabilities than equally common non-associated chains. Most CMV-associated TCR beta chains appeared to be HLA-restricted in a later analysis, and the HLA associations seemed to be driven largely by CMV exposure. A few of the identified cytomegalovirus-associated TCR beta chains were confirmed in vitro to be specific for cytomegalovirus antigens. According to the authors, the approach could potentially be generalized to other disease states and immunological phenotypes.

Receptors were amplified or captured by the immunoSEQ multiplex PCR assay. The multiplex PCR relied on a mix of 60 forward primers for TCR Vbeta segments and 13 reverse primers for TCR Jbeta segments. A multiplex PCR assay on genomic DNA amplified the CDR3 region of rearranged TCR beta genes. The Illumina HiSeq System was used to sequence the amplified TCR beta libraries as 87-base-pair reads. In the authors' own workflow: In a later analysis, 80 million or so unique TCR beta chains were counted across the 650 to 700 repertoires, and around 10 million of these chains were shared by at least two donors. Raw reads were error-corrected and collapsed into unique sequences with a nearest-neighbor algorithm that merged closely related sequences to remove PCR and sequencing errors. To assign V, D and J gene segments, CDR3 sequences were aligned to IMGT reference sequences. For a sequence to be retained, a match of at least six nucleotides was required to both a V gene segment and a J gene segment. A rearrangement was called productive if the CDR3 had no stop codons and remained in frame with V and J, and every other rearrangement was called non-productive. CDR3 was defined according to IMGT convention as the region running from the second conserved V-encoded cysteine to the conserved J-encoded phenylalanine. The earlier analysis of about 570 of the donors excluded any sequence lacking an unambiguous match to a single V gene segment. An earlier analysis of several hundred of the donors called V segments functional above 56.7% productive rearrangements and segregating when the between-donor standard deviation exceeded 5%. A statistical classification framework was built to diagnose cytomegalovirus status from the catalog of TCR beta chain sequences. In a later analysis, TCR nucleotide sequences were compared against IMGT/GENE-DB human TR gene sequences so that V and J genes could be assigned. A later analysis assigned CDR3 sequences and most-parsimonious VDJ recombination scenarios with the TCRdist pipeline. In a later analysis, each TCR beta chain was defined by its CDR3 amino acid sequence together with its V-gene family, and reads without a unique V-gene family were excluded. To address suspected cross-contamination and a sequencing artifact, a later analysis removed roughly 580 highly shared, low-generation-probability nucleotide sequences. For each public chain, a later analysis derived a clonal expansion index from normalized ranks of inferred template counts within each repertoire. In a later analysis, generation probabilities were computed with a VDJ recombination model fitted to out-of-frame rearrangements, and the resulting probabilities were checked against IGoR. Hypergeometric tests were used in a later analysis to score TCR-TCR, TCR-HLA and TCR-CMV co-occurrence, with a repertoire-size bias correction applied to the TCR pairs. In a later analysis, false discovery rates were estimated by permuting HLA or CMV assignments 20 times. A later analysis grouped co-occurring TCRs with DBSCAN, adding TCRdist sequence similarity when clustering within HLA-allele-positive subsets. Co-occurrence clustering excluded repertoires with fewer than 30,000 or more than 120,000 public chains, plus five with anomalous nucleotide sharing. What TCRdb holds here is the immuneACCESS table cut down to in-frame rearrangements. Part of the clones is not present; checked against another copy, under half of the missing clones reflect an unresolved V gene, and the others are unexplained. V and J calls and clone size come straight from that table; D and trimming were deduced from the DNA. Across this sample there are more than 95,000 clones, with 79% seen only once. The biggest ten clones account for 4% of the sample.

This chain is built from TRBV5-5 and TRBJ2-5, with TRBD1 matching 8 junction bases. The J call may be wrong; the DNA end is better matched by TRBJ2-7. Sequencing was carried out using PBMCs. The clonotype comes from a man aged 45-65 years in good health and CMV-seropositive. In nucleotide form, the sequence is TGTGCCAGCAGCTCAGGACAGGGCGACTCCTACGAGCAGTACTTC. Its protein is CASSSGQGDSYEQYF.